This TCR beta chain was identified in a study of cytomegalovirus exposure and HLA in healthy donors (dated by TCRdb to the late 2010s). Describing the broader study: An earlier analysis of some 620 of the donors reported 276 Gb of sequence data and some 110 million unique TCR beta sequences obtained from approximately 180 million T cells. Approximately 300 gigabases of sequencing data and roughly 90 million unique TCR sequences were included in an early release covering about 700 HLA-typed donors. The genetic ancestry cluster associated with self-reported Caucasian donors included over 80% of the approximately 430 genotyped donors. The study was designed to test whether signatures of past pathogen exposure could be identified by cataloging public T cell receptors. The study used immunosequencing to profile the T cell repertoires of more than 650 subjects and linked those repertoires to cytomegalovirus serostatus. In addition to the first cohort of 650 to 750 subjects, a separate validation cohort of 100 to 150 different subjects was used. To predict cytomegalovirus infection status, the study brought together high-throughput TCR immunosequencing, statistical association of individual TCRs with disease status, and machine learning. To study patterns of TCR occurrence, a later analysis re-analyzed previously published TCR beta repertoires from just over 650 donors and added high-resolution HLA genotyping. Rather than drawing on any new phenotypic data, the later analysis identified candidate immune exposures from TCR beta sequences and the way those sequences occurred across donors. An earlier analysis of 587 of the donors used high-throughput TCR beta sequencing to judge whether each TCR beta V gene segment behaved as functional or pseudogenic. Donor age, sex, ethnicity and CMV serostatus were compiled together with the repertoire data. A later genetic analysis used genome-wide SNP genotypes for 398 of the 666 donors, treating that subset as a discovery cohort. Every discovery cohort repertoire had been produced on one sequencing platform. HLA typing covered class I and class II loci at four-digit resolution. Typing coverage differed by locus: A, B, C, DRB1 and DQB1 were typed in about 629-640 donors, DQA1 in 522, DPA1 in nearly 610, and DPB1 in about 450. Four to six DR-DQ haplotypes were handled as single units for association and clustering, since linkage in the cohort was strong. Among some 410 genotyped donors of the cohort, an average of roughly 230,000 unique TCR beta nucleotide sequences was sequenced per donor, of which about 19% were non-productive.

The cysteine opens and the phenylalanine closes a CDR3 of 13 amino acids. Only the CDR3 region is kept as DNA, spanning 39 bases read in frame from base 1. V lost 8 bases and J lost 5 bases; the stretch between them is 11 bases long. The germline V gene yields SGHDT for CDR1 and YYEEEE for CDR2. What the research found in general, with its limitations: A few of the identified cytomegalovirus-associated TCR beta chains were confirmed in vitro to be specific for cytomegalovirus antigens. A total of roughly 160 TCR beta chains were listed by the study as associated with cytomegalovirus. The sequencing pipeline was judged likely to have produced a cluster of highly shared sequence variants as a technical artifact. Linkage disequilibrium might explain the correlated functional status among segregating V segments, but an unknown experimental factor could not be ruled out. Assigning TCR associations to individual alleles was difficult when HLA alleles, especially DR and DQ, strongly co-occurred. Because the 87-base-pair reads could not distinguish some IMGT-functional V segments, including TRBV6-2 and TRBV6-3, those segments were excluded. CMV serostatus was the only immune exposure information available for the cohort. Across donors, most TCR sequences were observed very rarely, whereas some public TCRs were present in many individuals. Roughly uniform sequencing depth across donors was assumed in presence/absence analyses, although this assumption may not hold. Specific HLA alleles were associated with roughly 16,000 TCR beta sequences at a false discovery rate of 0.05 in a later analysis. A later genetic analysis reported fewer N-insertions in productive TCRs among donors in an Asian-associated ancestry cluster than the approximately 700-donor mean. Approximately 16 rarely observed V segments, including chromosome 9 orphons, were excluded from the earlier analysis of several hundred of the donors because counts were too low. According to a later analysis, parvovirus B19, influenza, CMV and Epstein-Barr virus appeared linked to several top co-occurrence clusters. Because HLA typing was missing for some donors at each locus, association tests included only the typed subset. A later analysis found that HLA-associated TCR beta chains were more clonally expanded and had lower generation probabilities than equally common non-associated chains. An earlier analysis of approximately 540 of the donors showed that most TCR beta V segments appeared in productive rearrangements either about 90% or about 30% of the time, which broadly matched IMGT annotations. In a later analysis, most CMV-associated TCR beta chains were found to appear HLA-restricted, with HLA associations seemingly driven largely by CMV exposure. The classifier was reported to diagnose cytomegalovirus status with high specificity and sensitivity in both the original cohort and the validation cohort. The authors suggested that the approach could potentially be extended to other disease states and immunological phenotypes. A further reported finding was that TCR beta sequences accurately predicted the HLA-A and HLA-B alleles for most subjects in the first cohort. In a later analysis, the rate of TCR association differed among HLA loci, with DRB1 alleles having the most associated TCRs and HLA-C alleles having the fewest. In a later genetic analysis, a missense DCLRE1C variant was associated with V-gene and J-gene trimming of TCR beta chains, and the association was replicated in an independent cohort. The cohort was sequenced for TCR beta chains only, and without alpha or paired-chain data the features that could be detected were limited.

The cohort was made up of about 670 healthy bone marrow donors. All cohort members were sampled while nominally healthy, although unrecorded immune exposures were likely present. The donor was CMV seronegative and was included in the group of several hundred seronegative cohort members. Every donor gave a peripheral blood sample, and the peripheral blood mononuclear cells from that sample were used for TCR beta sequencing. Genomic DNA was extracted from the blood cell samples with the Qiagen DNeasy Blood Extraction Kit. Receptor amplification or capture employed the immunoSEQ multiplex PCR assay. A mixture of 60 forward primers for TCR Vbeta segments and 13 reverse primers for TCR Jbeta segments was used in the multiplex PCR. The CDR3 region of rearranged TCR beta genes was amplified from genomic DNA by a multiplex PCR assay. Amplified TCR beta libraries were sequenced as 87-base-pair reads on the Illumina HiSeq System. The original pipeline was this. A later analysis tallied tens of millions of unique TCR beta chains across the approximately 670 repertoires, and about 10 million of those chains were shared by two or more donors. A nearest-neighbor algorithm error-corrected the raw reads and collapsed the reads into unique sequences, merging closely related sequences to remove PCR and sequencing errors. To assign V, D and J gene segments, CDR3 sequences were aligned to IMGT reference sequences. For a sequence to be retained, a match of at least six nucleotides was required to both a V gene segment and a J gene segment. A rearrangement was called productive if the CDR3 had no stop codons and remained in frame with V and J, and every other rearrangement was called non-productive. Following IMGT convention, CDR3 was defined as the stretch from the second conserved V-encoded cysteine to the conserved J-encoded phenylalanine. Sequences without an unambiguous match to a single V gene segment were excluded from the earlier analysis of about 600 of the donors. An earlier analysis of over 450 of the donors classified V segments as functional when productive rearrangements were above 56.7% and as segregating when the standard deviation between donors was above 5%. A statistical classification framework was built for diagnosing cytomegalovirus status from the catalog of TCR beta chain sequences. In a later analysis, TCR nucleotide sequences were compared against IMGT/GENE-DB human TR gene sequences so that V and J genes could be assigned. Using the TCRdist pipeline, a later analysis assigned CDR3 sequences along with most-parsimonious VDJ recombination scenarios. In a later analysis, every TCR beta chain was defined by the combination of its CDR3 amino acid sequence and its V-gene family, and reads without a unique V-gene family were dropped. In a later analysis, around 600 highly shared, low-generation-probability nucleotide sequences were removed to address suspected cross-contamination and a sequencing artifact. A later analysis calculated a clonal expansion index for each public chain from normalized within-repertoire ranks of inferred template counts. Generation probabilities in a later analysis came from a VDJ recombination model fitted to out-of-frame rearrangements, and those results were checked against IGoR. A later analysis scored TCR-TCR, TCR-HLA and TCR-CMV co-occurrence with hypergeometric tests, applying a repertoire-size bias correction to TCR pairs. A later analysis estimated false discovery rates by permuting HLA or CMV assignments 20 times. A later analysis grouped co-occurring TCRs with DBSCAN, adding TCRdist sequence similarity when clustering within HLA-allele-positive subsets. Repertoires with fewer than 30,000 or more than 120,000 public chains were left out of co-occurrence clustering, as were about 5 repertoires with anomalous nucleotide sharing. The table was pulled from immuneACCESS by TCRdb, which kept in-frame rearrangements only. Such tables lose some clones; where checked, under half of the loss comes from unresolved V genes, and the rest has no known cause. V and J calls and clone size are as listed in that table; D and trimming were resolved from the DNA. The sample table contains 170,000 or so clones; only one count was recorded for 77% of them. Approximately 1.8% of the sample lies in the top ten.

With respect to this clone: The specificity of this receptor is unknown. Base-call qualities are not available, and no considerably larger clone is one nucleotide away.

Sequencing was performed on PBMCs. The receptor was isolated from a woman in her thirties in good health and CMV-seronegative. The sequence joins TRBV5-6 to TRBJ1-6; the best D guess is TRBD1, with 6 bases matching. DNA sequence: TGTGCCAGTTCCGGGGACAATAATTCACCCCTCCACTTT. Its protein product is CASSGDNNSPLHF.